This entry concerns a single T cell receptor (beta chain). Authors' methods: How many nucleated cells were present was estimated from reference gene primer amplification. Profiling relied on immunoSEQ multiplex PCR, and the TCRdb table lists in-frame clones only, not all of them. D and trimming were read from the DNA, whereas the V and J calls and clone size are those reported in that table. This table has approximately 90,000 clones, 65% to 90% appearing once. The data originate from a study of blood T cell repertoires in COVID-19. Study-wide background: Acute and convalescent COVID-19 specimens originated in the United States, Italy and Spain. PBMCs, B-cell-depleted T cells, or T cells were the source of the cDNA or gDNA that made up the material.

Trimming took 3 bases from V and 6 from J; bases not matched to a gene: 8. The CDR3 is made up of 15 amino acids. The germline V gene has CDR1 MRHNA and CDR2 SNTAGT. Sample: peripheral blood. The sequence derives from a man older than 75 with active or convalescent COVID-19. The chain joins TRBV6-4 to TRBJ2-1; TRBD2 matches at 7 bases. In DNA, the CDR3 is TGTGCCAGCAGTGAAGTGTTAGCGGGCCTCAATGAGCAGTTCTTC. It codes for CASSEVLAGLNEQFF.